The rows below give T cell receptor beta chains drawn from one sample of a study of CDR3 diversity in severe acne. TCRdb analysed the PCR reads with MiXCR anew, one entry per CDR3 protein. Counted here are roughly 79,000 distinct CDR3 sequences, around 47% occurring once; the ten biggest clones make up roughly 10%. The material sequenced was blood. The receptor source for this set is a male donor with severe acne vulgaris. The CDR3 runs from the conserved cysteine through the conserved F or W. D genes are given only for firm matches. Clone size, where shown, is once, few, many, or a class for clones that have expanded.

many	TRBJ2-7	TRBV15	TRBD1	CATSRESPGQGAYEQYF	TGTGCCACCAGCAGAGAAAGTCCGGGACAGGGGGCTTACGAGCAGTACTTC
NA	TRBJ2-7	TRBV5-1	NA	CASSYTGHTYEQYF	TGTGCCAGCAGCTACACGGGACACACCTACGAGCAGTACTTC
few	TRBJ2-2	TRBV19	TRBD1	CASSGTGGYRNTGELFF	TGTGCCAGTAGTGGGACAGGGGGCTATAGGAACACCGGGGAGCTGTTTTTT
NA	TRBJ1-2	TRBV12-5	TRBD1	CASGRPGQFYGYTF	TGTGCTAGTGGTCGTCCGGGACAGTTCTATGGCTACACCTTC
many	TRBJ1-5	TRBV11-1	NA	CASSLNPGSNQPQHF	TGTGCCAGCAGCCTTAACCCCGGTAGCAATCAGCCCCAGCATTTT
NA	TRBJ2-7	TRBV18	NA	CASSPTSGNNEQYF	TGTGCCAGCTCACCCACCTCCGGGAACAACGAGCAGTACTTC
NA	TRBJ1-4	TRBV12-3/TRBV12-4	TRBD1	CASSRQGGKSEKLFF	TGTGCCAGCAGCCGACAGGGGGGAAAAAGTGAAAAACTGTTTTTT
NA	TRBJ2-2	TRBV20-1	TRBD2	CSASSGEGGELFF	TGCAGTGCTAGTTCGGGGGAGGGCGGGGAGCTGTTTTTT
many	TRBJ1-1	TRBV20-1	NA	CSARSYRGPEAFF	TGCAGTGCTAGATCATACCGGGGACCTGAAGCTTTCTTT
NA	TRBJ1-1	TRBV7-8	NA	CASSLARLGGLMAEAFF	TGTGCCAGCAGCTTAGCGCGGTTGGGCGGGTTAATGGCTGAAGCTTTCTTT
NA	TRBJ2-3	TRBV10-1	NA	CASSEPRDSNTQYF	TGCGCCAGCAGTGAGCCCCGGGACTCCAATACGCAGTATTTT
few	TRBJ1-2	TRBV2	TRBD1	CARGQGTDYGYTF	TGTGCCAGGGGACAGGGGACCGACTATGGCTACACCTTC
many	TRBJ2-1	TRBV19	TRBD2	CASSIGFRSGGFYNEQFF	TGTGCCAGTAGTATAGGCTTTAGGAGCGGGGGATTTTACAATGAGCAGTTCTTC
many	TRBJ1-2	TRBV25-1	TRBD1	CASSGPGQPYGYTF	TGTGCCAGCAGTGGCCCGGGACAGCCCTATGGCTACACCTTC
NA	TRBJ2-5	TRBV7-9	TRBD1	CASHSTGGQETQYF	TGTGCCAGCCATAGTACAGGGGGTCAAGAGACCCAGTACTTC
NA	TRBJ2-7	TRBV7-8	TRBD2	CASSPAGANYEQYF	TGTGCCAGCAGTCCAGCGGGAGCGAATTACGAGCAGTACTTC
NA	TRBJ1-3	TRBV6-5	NA	CASSSGNTTYF	TGTGCCAGCAGTTCTGGAAACACCACATATTTT
NA	TRBJ1-5	TRBV10-3	TRBD1	CAISESGQGHQPQHF	TGTGCCATCAGTGAGTCGGGACAGGGCCATCAGCCCCAGCATTTT
NA	TRBJ1-2	TRBV5-5	NA	CASSVSLNDGYTF	TGTGCCAGCAGCGTTTCCCTCAACGATGGCTACACCTTC
few	TRBJ2-1	TRBV13	NA	CASSLVTESSYNEQFF	TGTGCCAGCAGCTTAGTGACAGAGAGCTCCTACAATGAGCAGTTCTTC
many	TRBJ2-3	TRBV7-3	NA	CASKPGSSTDTQYF	TGTGCCAGCAAGCCAGGGTCTAGCACAGATACGCAGTATTTT
NA	TRBJ1-2	TRBV9	NA	CASSVVSTAYGYTF	TGTGCCAGCAGCGTAGTATCGACAGCCTATGGCTACACCTTC
NA	TRBJ1-4	TRBV7-9	NA	CASSLGQRATNEKLFF	TGTGCCAGCAGCTTAGGACAGCGTGCAACTAATGAAAAACTGTTTTTT
few	TRBJ2-1	TRBV9	TRBD2	CASSGVGRGYNEQFF	TGTGCCAGCAGCGGGGTCGGGAGGGGGTACAATGAGCAGTTCTTC
once	TRBJ2-6	TRBV19	NA	CASSLDSGAPGANVLTF	TGTGCCAGCAGCTTAGATTCGGGGGCCCCTGGGGCCAACGTCCTGACTTTC
few	TRBJ2-4	TRBV20-1	TRBD2	CSARTTSGGPKNIQYF	TGCAGTGCTAGAACGACTAGCGGGGGGCCCAAAAACATTCAGTACTTC
NA	TRBJ2-5	TRBV25-1	NA	CASTLGETQYF	TGTGCCAGCACACTAGGAGAGACCCAGTACTTC
NA	TRBJ2-5	TRBV19	TRBD2	CASSISGTSLIFQETQYF	TGTGCCAGTAGTATCTCGGGGACTAGCCTTATTTTTCAAGAGACCCAGTACTTC
NA	TRBJ1-5	TRBV24-1	NA	CATSDLWGQPQHF	TGTGCCACCAGTGATTTGTGGGGTCAGCCCCAGCATTTT
NA	TRBJ2-5	TRBV7-8	NA	CASSLNPGPNGETQYF	TGTGCCAGCAGCTTGAACCCGGGACCGAACGGAGAGACCCAGTACTTC
once	TRBJ2-6	TRBV7-3	NA	CASSFRLDSGANVLTF	TGTGCCAGCAGCTTCCGACTAGATTCTGGGGCCAACGTCCTGACTTTC
NA	TRBJ1-4	TRBV20-1	NA	CSAEDSLNEKLFF	TGCAGTGCCGAGGACAGCCTGAATGAAAAACTGTTTTTT
many	TRBJ2-7	TRBV4-1	NA	CASSQIEGYEQYF	TGCGCCAGCAGCCAAATCGAGGGCTACGAGCAGTACTTC
NA	TRBJ2-6	TRBV29-1	NA	CSVEGSTGARSGANVLTF	TGCAGCGTTGAAGGGAGCACGGGGGCGCGTTCTGGGGCCAACGTCCTGACTTTC
NA	TRBJ2-5	TRBV7-8	NA	CASSSAGLVRTQYF	TGTGCCAGCAGCTCGGCAGGATTAGTTAGGACCCAGTACTTC
many	TRBJ2-1	TRBV7-9	NA	CASSLAGGVSGEQFF	TGTGCCAGCAGCTTAGCGGGGGGAGTTTCGGGTGAGCAGTTCTTC
few	TRBJ2-7	TRBV13	NA	CASSELSVYEQYF	TGTGCCAGCAGTGAATTATCTGTCTACGAGCAGTACTTC
many	TRBJ2-5	TRBV7-8	NA	CASSFRSSVQTQYF	TGTGCCAGCAGCTTCCGCAGTTCCGTACAGACCCAGTACTTC
once	TRBJ1-6	TRBV9	TRBD1	CASSGDRGLSSYNSPLHF	TGTGCCAGCAGCGGGGACAGGGGGCTGAGCTCCTATAATTCACCCCTCCACTTT
NA	TRBJ2-1	TRBV10-3	NA	CAISEGRGPYNEQFF	TGTGCCATCAGTGAGGGCAGGGGACCCTACAATGAGCAGTTCTTC
few	TRBJ1-6	TRBV25-1	TRBD1	CASSVNSGQGNSPLHF	TGTGCCAGCAGTGTTAACTCGGGACAGGGGAATTCACCCCTCCACTTT
NA	TRBJ1-2	TRBV15	NA	CATSRELGGYEQYFGPGPGNLHTF	NA
many	TRBJ2-6	TRBV28	TRBD1	CASSLLIGTGVWSGANVLTF	TGTGCCAGCAGTTTACTAATCGGGACAGGGGTTTGGTCTGGGGCCAACGTCCTGACTTTC
NA	TRBJ1-2	TRBV9	TRBD1	CASSVRGGRGNYGYTF	TGTGCCAGCAGCGTACGAGGGGGCCGCGGGAACTATGGCTACACCTTC
once	TRBJ1-2	TRBV7-2	NA	CASSLAAGLLTSGYGYTF	TGTGCCAGCAGCTTAGCGGCAGGACTCTTAACCTCCGGCTATGGCTACACCTTC
NA	TRBJ2-7	TRBV7-2	NA	CASSLAWTSPEQYF	TGTGCCAGCAGCTTAGCTTGGACAAGCCCAGAGCAGTACTTC
many	TRBJ2-3	TRBV6-5	TRBD2	CASSYDGIAGLDTQYF	TGTGCCAGCAGTTACGACGGAATAGCGGGATTAGATACGCAGTATTTT
NA	TRBJ2-5	TRBV2	NA	CASISEQETQYF	TGTGCCAGCATATCTGAACAAGAGACCCAGTACTTC
few	TRBJ2-4	TRBV5-6	NA	CASSLRGGKNIQYF	TGTGCCAGCAGCTTGCGAGGGGGCAAAAACATTCAGTACTTC
many	TRBJ1-2	TRBV12-3/TRBV12-4	TRBD1	CASSFLTGKYGYTF	TGTGCCAGCAGTTTCCTGACAGGGAAATATGGCTACACCTTC
NA	TRBJ2-7	TRBV25-1	TRBD2	CANGGTSRAYEQYF	TGTGCTAACGGAGGGACTAGCCGAGCCTACGAGCAGTACTTC
NA	TRBJ2-1	TRBV7-2	TRBD2	CASSSYGLAGVGDRSEQFF	TGTGCCAGCAGTTCCTACGGACTAGCGGGAGTCGGGGACCGTAGTGAGCAGTTCTTC
few	TRBJ2-2	TRBV19	TRBD2	CASSTELAGFTGELFF	TGTGCCAGTAGTACAGAACTAGCGGGTTTTACCGGGGAGCTGTTTTTT
few	TRBJ2-3	TRBV11-2	NA	CASSLSQADTQYF	TGTGCCAGCAGCTTAAGTCAAGCAGATACGCAGTATTTT
NA	TRBJ2-4	TRBV5-6	NA	CASPPQPLAKNIQYF	TGTGCCAGCCCCCCGCAGCCACTAGCCAAAAACATTCAGTACTTC
many	TRBJ2-5	TRBV20-1	TRBD2	CSANPLTSGGETQYF	TGCAGTGCTAACCCTCTGACTAGCGGGGGAGAGACCCAGTACTTC
many	TRBJ1-1	TRBV15	NA	CATSRDRGNTEAFF	TGTGCCACCAGCAGAGATCGTGGAAACACTGAAGCTTTCTTT